This T cell receptor beta chain was sequenced in a study of T-cell memory formation after mild COVID-19. As for the study in general: Largely, the TCR clusters proved donor specific. The study's findings and limits: Certain responding clones were present in pre-infection memory, suggesting participation of cross-reactive memory. Nothing confirmed that second-wave clones peaking on day 37 were specific for SARS-CoV-2.

Losses at the gene ends were 4 bases for V and 0 bases for J; bases not matched to a gene: 8. CDR3 length: 16 residues. CDR1 is SGHRS, CDR2 YFSETQ, per germline. Researchers used 5'RACE with constant-segment primers to make TCR alpha and TCR beta cDNA libraries that carry sample barcodes and UMIs. TCRdb fed the 5' RACE reads into MiXCR, producing one record per CDR3 protein. The sample has a few hundred thousand distinct CDR3 sequences; 20% to 25% are singletons. This clonotype was picked up a small number of times. Its antigen is unknown. The clonotype originates from an adult woman who had mild COVID-19 (a few samples of this study predate the infection). Cell type and time point are not known. Sequencing was done on a sample of PBMCs or a T cell subset sorted from them (not recorded which). The chain has TRBV5-1 and TRBJ2-7, with 9 bases fitting TRBD2. The CDR3 DNA reads TGCGCCAGCAGCCTTCAAAGCGGGGGGCGCTCCTACGAGCAGTACTTC. Protein: CASSLQSGGRSYEQYF.